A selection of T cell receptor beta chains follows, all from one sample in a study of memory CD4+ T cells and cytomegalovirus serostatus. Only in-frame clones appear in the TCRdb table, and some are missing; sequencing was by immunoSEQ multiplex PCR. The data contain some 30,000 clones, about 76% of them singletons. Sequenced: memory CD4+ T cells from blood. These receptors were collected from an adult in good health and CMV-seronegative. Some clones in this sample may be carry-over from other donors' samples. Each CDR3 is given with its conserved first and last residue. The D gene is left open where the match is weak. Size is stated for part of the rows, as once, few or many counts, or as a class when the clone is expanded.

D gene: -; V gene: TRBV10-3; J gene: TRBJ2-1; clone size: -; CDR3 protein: CAIRANNEQFF; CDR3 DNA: TGTGCCATCAGGGCAAACAATGAGCAGTTCTTC
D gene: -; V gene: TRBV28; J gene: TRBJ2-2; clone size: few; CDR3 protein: CASSFGGVITGELFF; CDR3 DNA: TGTGCCAGCAGTTTTGGCGGGGTCATCACCGGGGAGCTGTTTTTT
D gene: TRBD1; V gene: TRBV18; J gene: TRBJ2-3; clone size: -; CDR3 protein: CASSGQGRTDTQYF; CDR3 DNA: TGTGCCAGCTCAGGACAGGGCCGCACAGATACGCAGTATTTT
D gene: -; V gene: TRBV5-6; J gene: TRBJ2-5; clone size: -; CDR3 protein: CASSSRGVETQYF; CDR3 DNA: TGTGCCAGCAGCTCACGGGGAGTAGAGACCCAGTACTTC
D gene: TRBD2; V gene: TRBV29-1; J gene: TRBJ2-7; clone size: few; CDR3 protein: CSVHDGGFYEQYF; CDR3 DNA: TGCAGCGTTCACGACGGGGGGTTCTACGAGCAGTACTTC
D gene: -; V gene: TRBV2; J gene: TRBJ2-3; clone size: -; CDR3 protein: CASSELQGFTDTQYF; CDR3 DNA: TGTGCCAGCAGTGAATTGCAGGGTTTTACAGATACGCAGTATTTT
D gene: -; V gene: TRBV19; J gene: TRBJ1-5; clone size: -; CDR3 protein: CATSAGINQPQHF; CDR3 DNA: TGTGCCACCTCTGCCGGGATCAATCAGCCCCAGCATTTT
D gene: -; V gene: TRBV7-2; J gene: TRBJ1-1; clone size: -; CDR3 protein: CASSPQGGEAFF; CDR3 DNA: TGTGCCAGCAGCCCCCAAGGCGGTGAAGCTTTCTTT
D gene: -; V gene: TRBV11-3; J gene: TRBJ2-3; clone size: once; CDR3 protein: CASSLGQTTDTQYF; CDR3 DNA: TGTGCCAGCAGCTTAGGGCAGACCACAGATACGCAGTATTTT
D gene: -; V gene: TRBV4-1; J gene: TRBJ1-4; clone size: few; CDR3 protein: CASSQGGPRVATNEKLFF; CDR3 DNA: TGCGCCAGCAGCCAAGGTGGGCCTCGAGTAGCAACTAATGAAAAACTGTTTTTT
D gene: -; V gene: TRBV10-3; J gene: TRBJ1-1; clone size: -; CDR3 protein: CATGEGHMNTEAFF; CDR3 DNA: TGTGCCACCGGGGAGGGACACATGAACACTGAAGCTTTCTTT
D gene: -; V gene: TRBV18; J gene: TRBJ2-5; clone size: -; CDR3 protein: CASSQIETQYF; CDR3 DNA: TGTGCCAGCTCACAAATAGAGACCCAGTACTTC
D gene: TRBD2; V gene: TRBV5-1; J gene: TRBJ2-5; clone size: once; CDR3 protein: CASSWAGGETQYF; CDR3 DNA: TGCGCCAGCAGCTGGGCGGGGGGGGAGACCCAGTACTTC
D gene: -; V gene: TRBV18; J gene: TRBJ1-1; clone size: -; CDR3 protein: CASSPENTEAFF; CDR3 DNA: TGTGCCAGCTCACCAGAGAACACTGAAGCTTTCTTT
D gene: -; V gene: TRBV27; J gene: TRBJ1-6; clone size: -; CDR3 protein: CASTLNRGNSPLHF; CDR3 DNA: TGTGCCAGCACCCTGAATAGGGGTAATTCACCCCTCCACTTT
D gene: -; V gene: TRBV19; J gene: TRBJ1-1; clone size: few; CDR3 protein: CASSMGRANTEAFF; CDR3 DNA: TGTGCCAGTAGTATGGGACGGGCGAACACTGAAGCTTTCTTT
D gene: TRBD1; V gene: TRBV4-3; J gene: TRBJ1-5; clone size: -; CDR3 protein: CASSQDPTGVQPQHF; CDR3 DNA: TGCGCCAGCAGCCAAGATCCTACAGGGGTGCAGCCCCAGCATTTT
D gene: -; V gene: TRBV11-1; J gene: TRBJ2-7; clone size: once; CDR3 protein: CASSLEGGLTYEQYF; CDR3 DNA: TGTGCCAGCAGCTTAGAAGGCGGTCTGACCTACGAGCAGTACTTC
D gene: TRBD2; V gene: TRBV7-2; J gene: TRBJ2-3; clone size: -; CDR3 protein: CASSLSHSGGADTQYF; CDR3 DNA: TGTGCCAGCAGCTTAAGCCATAGCGGGGGTGCTGATACGCAGTATTTT
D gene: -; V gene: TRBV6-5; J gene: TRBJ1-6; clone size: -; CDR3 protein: CASRENTYNSPLHF; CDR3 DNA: TGTGCCAGCAGGGAGAACACCTATAATTCACCCCTCCACTTT
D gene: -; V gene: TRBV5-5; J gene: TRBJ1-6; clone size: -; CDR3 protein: CASSLGRSSNSPLHF; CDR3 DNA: TGTGCCAGCAGCTTGGGGCGGAGTTCTAATTCACCCCTCCACTTT
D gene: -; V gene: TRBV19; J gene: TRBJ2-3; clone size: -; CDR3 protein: CASSRHRTDTQYF; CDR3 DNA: TGTGCCAGTAGTAGACACCGCACAGATACGCAGTATTTT
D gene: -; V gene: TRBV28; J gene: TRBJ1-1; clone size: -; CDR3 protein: CASGLGSYEAFF; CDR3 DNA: TGTGCCAGCGGACTGGGATCTTACGAAGCTTTCTTT
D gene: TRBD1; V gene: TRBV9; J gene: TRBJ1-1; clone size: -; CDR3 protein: CASSVADRVNTEAFF; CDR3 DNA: TGTGCCAGCAGCGTAGCGGACAGGGTAAACACTGAAGCTTTCTTT
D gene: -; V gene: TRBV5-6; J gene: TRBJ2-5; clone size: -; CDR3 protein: CASSLGNRDSPSETQYF; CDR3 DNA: TGTGCCAGCAGCTTGGGGAACAGGGACTCCCCAAGTGAGACCCAGTACTTC
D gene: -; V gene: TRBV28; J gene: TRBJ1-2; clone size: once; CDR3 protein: CASRVPGGHGYTF; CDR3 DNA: TGTGCCAGCAGAGTGCCGGGAGGACATGGCTACACCTTC
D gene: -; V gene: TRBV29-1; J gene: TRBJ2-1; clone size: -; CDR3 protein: CSVSRGGNEQFF; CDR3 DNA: TGCAGCGTCAGCCGGGGAGGCAATGAGCAGTTCTTC
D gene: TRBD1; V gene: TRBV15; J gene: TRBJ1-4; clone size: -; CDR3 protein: CATSRGGTGFSNEKLFF; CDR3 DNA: TGTGCCACCAGCAGAGGAGGGACAGGGTTTAGTAATGAAAAACTGTTTTTT
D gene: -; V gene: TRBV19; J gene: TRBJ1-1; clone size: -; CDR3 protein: CASRGLSNTEAFF; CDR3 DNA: TGTGCCAGTAGGGGACTTTCGAACACTGAAGCTTTCTTT
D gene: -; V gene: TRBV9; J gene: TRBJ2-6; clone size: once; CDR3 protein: CASSVRVGGSGANVLTF; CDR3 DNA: TGTGCCAGCAGCGTCCGGGTTGGTGGCTCTGGGGCCAACGTCCTGACTTTC
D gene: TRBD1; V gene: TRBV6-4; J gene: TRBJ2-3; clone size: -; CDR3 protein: CASSDSGQGIDTQYF; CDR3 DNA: TGTGCCAGCAGTGACTCGGGACAGGGGATAGATACGCAGTATTTT
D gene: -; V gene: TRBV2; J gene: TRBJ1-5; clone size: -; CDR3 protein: CASSYQGPSSNQPQHF; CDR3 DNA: TGTGCCAGCAGTTATCAGGGGCCGAGTAGCAATCAGCCCCAGCATTTT
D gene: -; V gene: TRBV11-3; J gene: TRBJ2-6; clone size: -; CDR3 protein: CASSQDSSGANVLTF; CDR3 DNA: TGTGCCAGCAGCCAGGACAGCTCTGGGGCCAACGTCCTGACTTTC
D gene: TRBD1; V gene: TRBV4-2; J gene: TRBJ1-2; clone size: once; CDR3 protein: CASSQVDRGEGYTF; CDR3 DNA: TGTGCCAGCAGCCAAGTGGACAGGGGGGAGGGCTACACCTTC
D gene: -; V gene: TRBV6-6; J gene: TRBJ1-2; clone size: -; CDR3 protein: CASSKEGVGYTF; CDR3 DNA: TGTGCCAGCAGTAAGGAAGGGGTCGGCTACACCTTC
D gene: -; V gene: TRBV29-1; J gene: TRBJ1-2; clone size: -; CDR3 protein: CSVEGYRGYTF; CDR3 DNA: TGCAGCGTTGAGGGCTACAGGGGCTACACCTTC
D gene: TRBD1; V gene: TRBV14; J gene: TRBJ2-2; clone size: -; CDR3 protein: CASSLRQGAGGELFF; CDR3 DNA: TGTGCCAGCAGTCTGAGACAGGGGGCCGGCGGGGAGCTGTTTTTT
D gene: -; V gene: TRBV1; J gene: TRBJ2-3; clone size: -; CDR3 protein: CTSSPPVRGGASTDTQYF; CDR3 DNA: TGCACCAGCAGCCCCCCGGTCCGCGGGGGGGCTAGCACAGATACGCAGTATTTT
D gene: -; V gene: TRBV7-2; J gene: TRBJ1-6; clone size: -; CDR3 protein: CASSSGTPNNSPLHF; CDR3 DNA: TGTGCCAGCAGCTCAGGGACACCAAATAATTCACCCCTCCACTTT
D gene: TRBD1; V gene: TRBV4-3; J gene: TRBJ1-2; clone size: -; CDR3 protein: CASSQDPGTGGFRGYTF; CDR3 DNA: TGCGCCAGCAGCCAAGATCCCGGGACAGGGGGCTTTCGGGGCTACACCTTC
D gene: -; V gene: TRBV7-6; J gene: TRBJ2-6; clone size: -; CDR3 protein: CASSLSRASGANVLTF; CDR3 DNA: TGTGCCAGCAGCTTAAGCCGAGCCTCTGGGGCCAACGTCCTGACTTTC
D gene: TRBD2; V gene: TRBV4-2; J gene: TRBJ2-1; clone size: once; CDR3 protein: CASSAGTSGGGYEQFF; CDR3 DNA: TGTGCCAGCAGCGCTGGGACTAGCGGGGGAGGTTATGAGCAGTTCTTC
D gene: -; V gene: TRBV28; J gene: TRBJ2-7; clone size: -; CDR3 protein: CASSTPQGDGDYEQYF; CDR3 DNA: TGTGCCAGCAGTACACCGCAAGGGGACGGGGACTACGAGCAGTACTTC
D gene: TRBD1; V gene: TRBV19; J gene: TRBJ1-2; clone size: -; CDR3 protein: CASSISVRVRGRGRFGYTF; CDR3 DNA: TGTGCCAGTAGTATCTCGGTTCGGGTCAGGGGCAGGGGGCGATTTGGCTACACCTTC
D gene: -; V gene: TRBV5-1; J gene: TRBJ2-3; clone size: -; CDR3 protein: CASSSKGELGDTQYF; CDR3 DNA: TGCGCCAGCAGCTCAAAGGGGGAACTTGGAGATACGCAGTATTTT
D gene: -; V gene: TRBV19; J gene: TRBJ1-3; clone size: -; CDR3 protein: CASSISQLSGNTIYF; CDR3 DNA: TGTGCCAGTAGTATAAGCCAGCTCTCTGGAAACACCATATATTTT